This entry is about one TCR beta chain. Each TCR library used 500 ng of total RNA and a linear amplification protocol. MiXCR, run by TCRdb on the reads, gives a single entry per CDR3 protein. The sample comprises approximately 180,000 distinct CDR3 sequences, about four fifths of which are singletons, and less than 2.5% rests with the top ten. The CDR3 spans 11 residues. V was clipped by 5 bases and J by 0 bases, with 2 bases between them. Germline values: CDR1 MNHEY, CDR2 SVGEGT. The data derive from a study of healthy donors' naive CD4 and CD8 T cells. This clonotype originated in a pool of human donors in good health; the sample pools cells from several healthy donors. The sequencing input was naive CD4+ and CD8+ T cells sorted from blood, pooled from several donors. This chain joins TRBV6-2 or TRBV6-3 and TRBJ2-7; D gene ambiguous. The CDR3 loop is CASSTSYEQYF. The CDR3 DNA is TGTGCCAGCAGTACCTCCTACGAGCAGTACTTC.